The 14 T cell receptor beta chains presented below share a single source sample, sequenced in a study of T-cell memory formation after mild COVID-19. MiXCR, applied by TCRdb to the 5' RACE reads, yields one record per CDR3 protein. Here the sample spans under 250,000 distinct CDR3 sequences, 15% being singletons. The sample taken for sequencing was PBMCs or a T cell subset sorted from them (not recorded which). These TCRs come from an adult woman who had mild COVID-19 (a few samples of this study predate the infection). Cell type and time point are not known.

This clonotype was seen a handful of times. The chain carries TRBV7-2 and TRBJ1-2, with 7 bases fitting TRBD1. The CDR3 has 15 amino acids. The germline V gene has CDR1 SGHTA and CDR2 FQGNSA. V shed 5 bases, J shed 4 bases, and the junction held 10 bases outside the gene matches. This CDR3 reads CASSPGKGAIYGYTF. CDR3 in DNA: TGTGCCAGCAGCCCCGGTAAGGGGGCTATCTATGGCTACACCTTC.

This clonotype was observed a few times. This chain connects TRBV20-1 to TRBJ2-1, with D unresolved. The ends were cut back, 6 bases at V and 8 bases at J, with 26 bases in the middle. Germline V gene lookup returns CDR1 DFQATT and CDR2 SNEGSKA (reference sequence). The CDR3 runs to 16 residues. DNA of the CDR3: TGCAGTGCCCCAGATTCAAGGCGTGGGCCCGGCTATGAGCAGTTCTTC. Protein: CSAPDSRRGPGYEQFF.

The genes are TRBV20-1 and TRBJ1-5; D is uncertain. V lost 2 bases to trimming and J lost 3 bases, with 11 bases between them. The length of the CDR3 is 14 residues. Looked up from germline, CDR1 is DFQATT and CDR2 is SNEGSKA (reference sequence). CDR3 loop: CSARRPGINQPQHF. CDR3 sequence (DNA): TGCAGTGCTAGACGGCCGGGAATCAATCAGCCCCAGCATTTT.

This clonotype has ten or more counts. The chain employs TRBV2 and TRBJ2-1; 7 nucleotides line up with TRBD2. CDR1 and CDR2 from the germline V gene are SNHLY and FYNNEI. Trimming cost V 0 bases and J 10 bases; bases outside gene matches: 9. This CDR3 has 15 amino acids. DNA for the CDR3: TGTGCCAGCAGTGAAGCGTTGGCTAGCGGTTTGGAGCAGTTCTTC. It translates to CASSEALASGLEQFF.

Many counts were recorded for this clonotype. The chain employs TRBV19 and TRBJ1-2; 8 bases line up with TRBD1. The CDR3 covers 15 residues. From germline, CDR1 is LNHDA and CDR2 SQIVND (reference sequence). J lost 0 bases, V lost 6 bases, and 6 bases had no gene match. This chain's CDR3 is CASRPRDRTNYGYTF. In DNA, the CDR3 is TGTGCCAGTAGGCCCCGGGACAGGACTAACTATGGCTACACCTTC.

The gene calls are TRBV27 and TRBJ2-6; D remains ambiguous. This CDR3 region has 15 residues. V lost 2 bases to trimming and J lost 0 bases, with 5 bases between them. CDR1 is MNHEY and CDR2 is SMNVEV in the germline V gene (reference sequence). The CDR3 region is CASSLRLSGANVLTF. The CDR3, as DNA: TGTGCCAGCAGTTTAAGGCTCTCTGGGGCCAACGTCCTGACTTTC.

In its sample, this clonotype was seen a few times. The rearrangement uses TRBV24-1 and TRBJ2-3, with a possible D match to TRBD2 (7 bases). Trimming took off 4 bases at V and 6 bases at J, with 13 bases between the two ends. Germline CDR1 and CDR2: KGHDR and SFDVKD. CDR3 size: 14 residues. CDR3 coding DNA: TGTGCCACCAGTGACAGCGGGACACCCGATACGCAGTATTTT. It yields the protein CATSDSGTPDTQYF.

V is TRBV5-5 and J is TRBJ1-5; no firm D call. The CDR3 runs to 17 residues. V dropped 1 base and J dropped 0 bases, with 14 bases sitting between them. Germline assignment: CDR1 SGHKS and CDR2 YYEKEE (reference sequence). As DNA, the CDR3 is TGTGCCAGCAGCTTGCTTCCCAGTACCTATAGCAATCAGCCCCAGCATTTT. It specifies CASSLLPSTYSNQPQHF. The full variable domain, in which reference TRBV5-5 and TRBJ1-5 provide the parts outside the CDR3, is DAGVTQSPTHLIKTRGQQVTLRCSPISGHKSVSWYQQVLGQGPQFIFQYYEKEERGRGNFPDRFSARQFPNYSSELNVNALLLGDSALYLCASSLLPSTYSNQPQHFGDGTRLSIL.

The chain employs TRBV24-1 and TRBJ2-3, with D perhaps TRBD2 (6 bases). The ends were cut back, 4 bases at V and 3 bases at J, with 16 bases in the middle. The CDR3 loop spans 16 amino acids. Per germline, CDR1 KGHDR and CDR2 SFDVKD. The CDR3, as DNA: TGTGCCACCAGTGACTCACTTAGGGACTGGACAGATACGCAGTATTTT. Encoded protein: CATSDSLRDWTDTQYF.

The chain joins TRBV4-2 to TRBJ1-5, with unresolved D. This CDR3 is built from 14 residues. V was shortened by 0 bases and J by 3 bases, with 6 bases between the two germline ends. Germline CDR1 reads LGHNA; CDR2 reads YNFKEQ. This CDR3 is CASSQEWSNQPQHF. CDR3 in DNA: TGTGCCAGCAGCCAAGAGTGGTCCAATCAGCCCCAGCATTTT.

This clonotype was found once. A read error may account for a junction end that differs from germline. V gene TRBV7-8 combines with J gene TRBJ2-2, with 7 positions matching TRBD1. Germline V gene sequence: CDR1 SGHVS, CDR2 FQNEAQ. CDR3 size: 16 residues. As DNA, the CDR3 is TGTGCCGGCAGCTCGTTACGGGACAGTAGTACCGGGGAGCTGTTTTTT. The encoded protein is CAGSSLRDSSTGELFF.

This rearrangement joins TRBV6-5 to TRBJ2-7; tentative D call: TRBD1 (5 bases). V lost 6 bases and J lost 2, with 14 bases in between. This CDR3 region has 14 residues. Germline V gene lookup returns CDR1 MNHEY and CDR2 SVGAGI. CDR3 sequence: CASSLDTVTYEQYF. DNA of the CDR3: TGTGCCAGCAGCCTGGACACGGTTACCTACGAGCAGTACTTC.

V usage is TRBV7-2 and J usage is TRBJ2-4; 7 bases match TRBD1. CDR1 and CDR2 from the germline V gene are SGHTA and FQGNSA. V shed 4 bases and J 6 bases; nucleotides not matched to a gene: 6. This CDR3 has 14 amino acids. CDR3 DNA sequence: TGTGCCAGCAGCTCTGGGGACAGTTTAAACATTCAGTACTTC. Protein: CASSSGDSLNIQYF.

The rearrangement joins TRBV7-2 to TRBJ2-5; tentatively, D is TRBD2 (6 bases). V was shortened by 5 bases and J by 5 bases, with 18 bases between the two germline ends. The CDR3 consists of 15 residues. Germline loops: CDR1 SGHTA, CDR2 FQGNSA. The CDR3 spells CASSPGGAGGETQYF. The DNA for the CDR3 is TGTGCCAGCAGCCCAGGCGGGGCGGGCGGGGAGACCCAGTACTTC.